A selection of T cell receptor beta chains follows, all from one sample in a study of blood T cell repertoires in COVID-19. The method was immunoSEQ multiplex PCR; TCRdb's version includes in-frame clones alone and lacks a portion of them. The sample records 45,000 or so clones, about 86% being singletons. The sequenced sample was peripheral blood. The origin of the receptors is a human donor in a cohort sampled during active COVID-19. The CDR3 runs from the conserved cysteine through the conserved F or W. The order of the fields is CDR3 protein, CDR3 DNA, clone size, J gene, V gene, D gene. D genes are given only for firm matches. Only some rows state a clone size, as once, few, many or a class for expanded clones.

cdr3_aa: CATSREAGSGGNTIYF; cdr3_nt: TGTGCCACCAGCAGAGAGGCAGGGTCGGGTGGAAACACCATATATTTT; clone_size: .; j_call: TRBJ1-3; v_call: TRBV15; d_call: .
cdr3_aa: CASSSSGTGNGYTF; cdr3_nt: TGTGCCAGCAGTTCGTCCGGGACAGGGAATGGCTACACCTTC; clone_size: .; j_call: TRBJ1-2; v_call: TRBV27; d_call: TRBD1
cdr3_aa: CASSLPSTTDTQYF; cdr3_nt: TGTGCCAGCAGTTTGCCGAGCACGACAGATACGCAGTATTTT; clone_size: once; j_call: TRBJ2-3; v_call: TRBV28; d_call: .
cdr3_aa: CASSASGPKNIQYF; cdr3_nt: TGTGCCAGCAGTGCTTCAGGGCCCAAAAACATTCAGTACTTC; clone_size: .; j_call: TRBJ2-4; v_call: TRBV2; d_call: .
cdr3_aa: CASSVWGDNSPLHF; cdr3_nt: TGTGCCAGCAGCGTTTGGGGAGATAATTCACCCCTCCACTTT; clone_size: .; j_call: TRBJ1-6; v_call: TRBV9; d_call: .
cdr3_aa: CASSLNGQGDNQPQHF; cdr3_nt: TGTGCCAGCAGCTTAAATGGCCAGGGCGACAATCAGCCCCAGCATTTT; clone_size: .; j_call: TRBJ1-5; v_call: TRBV7-8; d_call: .
cdr3_aa: CATSDFRRGSSDTQYF; cdr3_nt: TGTGCCACCAGTGATTTTAGGCGGGGGTCCTCAGATACGCAGTATTTT; clone_size: .; j_call: TRBJ2-3; v_call: TRBV24-1; d_call: TRBD2
cdr3_aa: CASSFLAGGTDTQYF; cdr3_nt: TGTGCCAGCAGCTTCCTAGCGGGGGGCACAGATACGCAGTATTTT; clone_size: once; j_call: TRBJ2-3; v_call: TRBV7-2; d_call: TRBD2
cdr3_aa: CTFGRGTEAFF; cdr3_nt: TGCACCTTCGGGAGGGGAACTGAAGCTTTCTTT; clone_size: .; j_call: TRBJ1-1; v_call: TRBV20-1; d_call: .
cdr3_aa: CASRRDRNYGYTF; cdr3_nt: TGTGCCAGCAGAAGGGACAGGAACTATGGCTACACCTTC; clone_size: .; j_call: TRBJ1-2; v_call: TRBV6-4; d_call: TRBD1
cdr3_aa: CASSLRQDYGYTF; cdr3_nt: TGTGCCAGCTCACTGAGACAGGACTATGGCTACACCTTC; clone_size: .; j_call: TRBJ1-2; v_call: TRBV18; d_call: .
cdr3_aa: CASSLRGTLNEQFF; cdr3_nt: TGCGCCAGCAGCTTAAGGGGGACCCTGAATGAGCAGTTCTTC; clone_size: .; j_call: TRBJ2-1; v_call: TRBV5-1; d_call: .
cdr3_aa: CARSGDREMETQYF; cdr3_nt: TGTGCCAGAAGCGGGGACAGGGAAATGGAGACCCAGTACTTC; clone_size: few; j_call: TRBJ2-5; v_call: TRBV5-3; d_call: TRBD1
cdr3_aa: CASSLVLAGTYNEQFF; cdr3_nt: TGTGCCAGCAGCTTAGTTTTAGCGGGGACCTACAATGAGCAGTTCTTC; clone_size: .; j_call: TRBJ2-1; v_call: TRBV13; d_call: TRBD2
cdr3_aa: CASSSGQGMSNQPQHF; cdr3_nt: TGTGCCAGCAGCTCAGGACAGGGGATGAGCAATCAGCCCCAGCATTTT; clone_size: .; j_call: TRBJ1-5; v_call: TRBV9; d_call: TRBD1
cdr3_aa: CASSTRQGPDTQYF; cdr3_nt: TGTGCCAGTAGTACCAGACAGGGGCCAGATACGCAGTATTTT; clone_size: .; j_call: TRBJ2-3; v_call: TRBV19; d_call: TRBD1
cdr3_aa: CASSVVYGGEQFF; cdr3_nt: TGTGCCAGCAGTGTGGTGTACGGGGGTGAGCAGTTCTTC; clone_size: .; j_call: TRBJ2-1; v_call: TRBV2; d_call: .
cdr3_aa: CASSLGGASPYNEQFF; cdr3_nt: TGTGCCAGCAGCTTAGGTGGGGCCTCCCCCTACAATGAGCAGTTCTTC; clone_size: .; j_call: TRBJ2-1; v_call: TRBV7-8; d_call: .
cdr3_aa: CASSEVGGAQPQHF; cdr3_nt: TGTGCCAGCAGTGAGGTGGGGGGTGCTCAGCCCCAGCATTTT; clone_size: once; j_call: TRBJ1-5; v_call: TRBV2; d_call: .
cdr3_aa: CATSGGGPGETQYF; cdr3_nt: TGTGCCACCAGTGGGGGGGGGCCTGGGGAGACCCAGTACTTC; clone_size: once; j_call: TRBJ2-5; v_call: TRBV24-1; d_call: .
cdr3_aa: CASGGYSNQPQHF; cdr3_nt: TGTGCCAGCGGCGGATATAGCAATCAGCCCCAGCATTTT; clone_size: .; j_call: TRBJ1-5; v_call: TRBV28; d_call: .
cdr3_aa: CASSPGGTAYSPLHF; cdr3_nt: TGTGCCAGTTCCCCAGGAGGGACAGCTTATTCACCCCTCCACTTT; clone_size: .; j_call: TRBJ1-6; v_call: TRBV19; d_call: TRBD1
cdr3_aa: CASSPSPQGNTEAFF; cdr3_nt: TGTGCCAGTAGTCCCTCCCCCCAGGGAAACACTGAAGCTTTCTTT; clone_size: .; j_call: TRBJ1-1; v_call: TRBV19; d_call: .
cdr3_aa: CATAGEAITGYTF; cdr3_nt: TGTGCCACCGCCGGAGAAGCTATTACGGGCTACACCTTC; clone_size: .; j_call: TRBJ1-2; v_call: TRBV28; d_call: .
cdr3_aa: CASSLQGGEQFF; cdr3_nt: TGTGCCAGCAGTTTACAGGGCGGAGAGCAGTTCTTC; clone_size: .; j_call: TRBJ2-1; v_call: TRBV12-3/TRBV12-4; d_call: .
cdr3_aa: CASSSGGSGGYTF; cdr3_nt: TGTGCCAGCAGTTCAGGGGGTTCTGGGGGCTACACCTTC; clone_size: once; j_call: TRBJ1-2; v_call: TRBV28; d_call: TRBD1
cdr3_aa: CASSIGGGQPQHF; cdr3_nt: TGTGCCAGTAGTATTGGAGGGGGCCAGCCCCAGCATTTT; clone_size: few; j_call: TRBJ1-5; v_call: TRBV19; d_call: TRBD1
cdr3_aa: CASSFGTSFYEQYF; cdr3_nt: TGTGCCAGCAGCTTCGGGACTAGCTTCTACGAGCAGTACTTC; clone_size: .; j_call: TRBJ2-7; v_call: TRBV7-2; d_call: TRBD2
cdr3_aa: CASSLGGGGTRETQYF; cdr3_nt: TGTGCCAGCAGCTTAGGCGGCGGGGGGACGAGGGAGACCCAGTACTTC; clone_size: .; j_call: TRBJ2-5; v_call: TRBV7-8; d_call: TRBD2
cdr3_aa: CATQLRDTYGYTF; cdr3_nt: TGTGCCACCCAACTTCGGGATACCTATGGCTACACCTTC; clone_size: .; j_call: TRBJ1-2; v_call: TRBV2; d_call: .
cdr3_aa: CASSLGTSGGSGETQYF; cdr3_nt: TGTGCCAGCAGCTTAGGGACTAGCGGGGGGTCGGGGGAGACCCAGTACTTC; clone_size: once; j_call: TRBJ2-5; v_call: TRBV7-2; d_call: TRBD2